Presented here are 19 T cell receptor beta chains from one specimen sequenced in a study of blood T cell repertoires in COVID-19. Sequencing used immunoSEQ multiplex PCR; TCRdb keeps in-frame clones, though not all of them. This repertoire shows tens of thousands of clones, around 75% found once; its top ten account for 6.3%. The sequenced sample consisted of peripheral blood. The receptors stem from a man aged 70-80 years with COVID-19, enrolled during active disease.

The rearrangement links TRBV18 to TRBJ2-5; 7 bases line up with TRBD2. The CDR3 totals 14 residues. Germline CDR1 reads KGHSH; CDR2 reads LQKENI. Germline trimming cut 0 bases from V and 3 bases from J; bases unmatched to any gene: 1. CDR3 sequence reads: CASSPPSGKETQYF. The CDR3, as DNA: TGTGCCAGCTCACCACCCAGCGGGAAAGAGACCCAGTACTTC.

This sequence joins TRBV29-1 and TRBJ2-7, with 8 bases fitting TRBD1. Germline lookup yields CDR1 SQVTM and CDR2 ANQGSEA. V gave up 4 bases and J gave up 5 bases; unmatched junction bases: 10. The CDR3 loop spans 14 amino acids. The CDR3 sequence: CSVVGGQGADEQYF. CDR3 bases: TGCAGCGTTGTAGGGGGGCAGGGGGCGGACGAGCAGTACTTC.

The rearrangement joins TRBV10-3 to TRBJ2-7, with 8 positions matching TRBD2. The CDR3 has 16 amino acids. The germline gives CDR1 ENHRY, CDR2 SYGVKD. J gave up 2 bases and V 0 bases, and 6 bases lay outside the gene matches. DNA of the CDR3: TGTGCCATCAGTGAGTCCGATCAGCGGGGGACCTACGAGCAGTACTTC. Translating gives CAISESDQRGTYEQYF.

This clone was seen more than once but under ten times. CDR3 sequence: CASSLDRGLEQYF. The CDR3 DNA sequence: TGTGCCAGCAGCCTGGACAGGGGGCTCGAGCAGTACTTC. J is TRBJ2-7 and V is TRBV5-4, with TRBD1 matching 11 bases. The CDR3 loop spans 13 amino acids. The V gene end was trimmed by 4 bases and the J gene end by 6 bases; junction bases not matched to a gene: 3. Germline CDR1 SGHNT, CDR2 YYREEE (reference sequence).

This clone occurred a few times. The CDR3 is CASSQVWGQFNEKLFF. CDR3 nucleotides: TGCGCCAGCAGCCAAGTGTGGGGACAGTTCAATGAAAAACTGTTTTTT. The V and J genes are TRBV4-3 and TRBJ1-4; 7 nucleotides match TRBD1. The CDR3 is 16 amino acids. Trimming removed 1 base from V and 5 bases from J; junction bases left unmatched: 7. CDR1 LGHNA and CDR2 YSLEER come from the germline V gene.

This chain uses TRBV5-1 with TRBJ2-7; D unclear. This CDR3 has 11 amino acids. CDR1 SGHRS and CDR2 YFSETQ come from the germline V gene. V was trimmed by 2 bases and J by 5 bases, leaving 5 bases between them. The CDR3 reads CASSLRDEQYF. The CDR3 DNA follows: TGCGCCAGCAGCTTACGAGACGAGCAGTACTTC.

This sequence joins TRBV7-9 and TRBJ2-7; 9 bases match TRBD1. V trimming: 6 bases; J trimming: 6 bases; junction bases outside the gene matches: 12. From germline, CDR1 is SEHNR and CDR2 FQNEAQ (reference sequence). The CDR3 contains 15 residues. In DNA, the CDR3 is TGTGCCAGCAGAGACGACCGGGACAGGGTCATCGAGCAGTACTTC. Translation: CASRDDRDRVIEQYF.

The gene calls are TRBV4-2 and TRBJ1-1, with 7 bases aligning to TRBD1. CDR1 is LGHNA, CDR2 YNFKEQ, per germline. This CDR3 has 16 amino acids. The J segment lost 1 base and the V segment lost 4 bases, leaving 9 bases of the junction unmatched. CDR3 loop: CASSRLRQGANTEAFF. In DNA, the CDR3 is TGTGCCAGCAGCCGCCTTAGACAGGGCGCGAACACTGAAGCTTTCTTT.

This clone was found a few times. The CDR3 DNA is TGCGCCAGCAGGGGAGCACAGGGGAGTTGGCTTGGCTACACCTTC. It encodes CASRGAQGSWLGYTF. The rearrangement links TRBV4-1 to TRBJ1-2; 7 bases align to TRBD1. The germline gives CDR1 MGHRA, CDR2 YSYEKL. This CDR3 region has 15 residues. Germline trimming cut 6 bases from V and 7 bases from J; bases unmatched to any gene: 14.

The chain couples TRBV6-5 to TRBJ1-1; 12 bases fit TRBD1. There are 15 residues in the CDR3. In germline, CDR1 is MNHEY, CDR2 SVGAGI. J gave up 1 base and V 6 bases, and 3 bases lay outside the gene matches. Written as DNA, the CDR3 is TGTGCCAGCAGGGGACAGGGGGCGGGGAACACTGAAGCTTTCTTT. It codes for CASRGQGAGNTEAFF.

The V call is TRBV6-1, the J call TRBJ1-1; TRBD1 might be the D (5 bases). The CDR3 spans 14 residues. Per the germline V gene, CDR1 is MNHNS and CDR2 is SASEGT. V was cut by 7 bases and J by 4 bases, with 16 bases left in between. Here the CDR3 DNA reads TGTGCCAGCAACGCGTACGGCAGGGTCACTGAAGCTTTCTTT. Protein product: CASNAYGRVTEAFF.

This clone occurred once. The chain recombines TRBV19 with TRBJ2-7, with TRBD1 matching over 7 bases. The germline V gene has CDR1 LNHDA and CDR2 SQIVND (reference sequence). The V gene end was trimmed by 6 bases and the J gene end by 6 bases; junction bases not matched to a gene: 17. The CDR3 runs 16 residues. Here the CDR3 DNA reads TGTGCCAGTAGCCGTCAGTTTAACAGGGGAAGCGGCGAGCAGTACTTC. Translating gives CASSRQFNRGSGEQYF. Looking up the rest from reference TRBV19 and TRBJ2-7 gives the full variable domain: DGGITQSPKYLFRKEGQNVTLSCEQNLNHDAMYWYRQDPGQGLRLIYYSQIVNDFQKGDIAEGYSVSREKKESFPLTVTSAQKNPTAFYLCASSRQFNRGSGEQYFGPGTRLTVT.

Note on this clone: At one of its ends the junction is not consistent with the germline gene, which may arise from a read error. The chain carries TRBV28 and TRBJ2-3; the match to TRBD2 covers 15 bases. Germline V lookup: CDR1 MDHEN, CDR2 SYDVKM. This CDR3 comprises 13 residues. The CDR3 DNA sequence: TGTGCCAGCATCCCACCGGGACTAGCGGGAGGAAATTTT. It translates to CASIPPGLAGGNF.

The chain uses TRBV6-6 and TRBJ2-3, with TRBD1 matching over 8 bases. Germline V CDR1 and CDR2: MNHNY, SVGAGI (reference sequence). This CDR3 is built from 14 residues. The V gene end was trimmed by 8 bases and the J gene end by 2 bases; junction bases not matched to a gene: 6. The CDR3 sequence is CASARDRLTDTQYF. The CDR3 bases are TGTGCCAGCGCCCGGGACAGGCTCACAGATACGCAGTATTTT.

The V gene is TRBV7-2, the J gene TRBJ2-1; D gene uncertain. Trimming shortened V by 5 bases and J by 6 bases, and 14 bases separated the two germline ends. Germline V CDR1 and CDR2: SGHTA, FQGNSA. The CDR3 sequence is 14 residues long. This CDR3 reads CASSLQAGPNEQFF. The CDR3 DNA is TGTGCCAGCAGCCTCCAAGCTGGTCCCAATGAGCAGTTCTTC.

The chain employs TRBV30 and TRBJ2-1, with D possibly being TRBD1 (5 bases). V was cut by 0 bases and J by 8 bases, with 11 bases left in between. From germline, CDR1 is GTSNPN and CDR2 SVGIG (reference sequence). This CDR3 has 13 residues. For the CDR3, the DNA is TGTGCCTGGAGTGTAGGGGCCCGATATGAGCAGTTCTTC. Protein: CAWSVGARYEQFF.

This clone was counted once. The rearrangement uses TRBV7-9 and TRBJ1-2, with 7 bases lining up with TRBD1. V trimming: 4 bases; J trimming: 2 bases; junction bases outside the gene matches: 7. This CDR3 contains 15 residues. Germline lookup yields CDR1 SEHNR and CDR2 FQNEAQ (reference sequence). The CDR3 region has the DNA TGTGCCAGCAGCTACTCCGGACAGGAAAACTATGGCTACACCTTC. It codes for CASSYSGQENYGYTF. The variable domain in full, with the rest retrieved from reference TRBV7-9 and TRBJ1-2, is DTGVSQNPRHKITKRGQNVTFRCDPISEHNRLYWYRQTLGQGPEFLTYFQNEAQLEKSRLLSDRFSAERPKGSFSTLEIQRTEQGDSAMYLCASSYSGQENYGYTFGSGTRLTVV.

V is TRBV10-2 and J is TRBJ2-5; TRBD2 might be the D (6 bases). The V end lost 4 bases, the J end lost 2 bases, and 14 bases lay between the germline ends. The length of the CDR3 is 15 residues. Germline V lookup: CDR1 WSHSY, CDR2 SAAADI. CDR3 sequence reads: CASSVTSRSQETQYF. CDR3 nucleotides: TGCGCCAGCAGTGTAACTAGCAGGAGTCAAGAGACCCAGTACTTC.

The J gene is TRBJ2-5, the V gene TRBV3-1 (or the pseudogene TRBV3-2); possible D gene TRBD2, 6 bases. The V end lost 4 bases, the J end lost 1 base, and 19 bases lay between the germline ends. The CDR3 is 17 amino acids. Germline lookup yields CDR1 LGHDT and CDR2 YNNKEL (reference sequence). CDR3 nucleotide sequence: TGTGCCAGCAGCCCCCGGGTCGGGAGAACGAGCCAAGAGACCCAGTACTTC. As protein: CASSPRVGRTSQETQYF.